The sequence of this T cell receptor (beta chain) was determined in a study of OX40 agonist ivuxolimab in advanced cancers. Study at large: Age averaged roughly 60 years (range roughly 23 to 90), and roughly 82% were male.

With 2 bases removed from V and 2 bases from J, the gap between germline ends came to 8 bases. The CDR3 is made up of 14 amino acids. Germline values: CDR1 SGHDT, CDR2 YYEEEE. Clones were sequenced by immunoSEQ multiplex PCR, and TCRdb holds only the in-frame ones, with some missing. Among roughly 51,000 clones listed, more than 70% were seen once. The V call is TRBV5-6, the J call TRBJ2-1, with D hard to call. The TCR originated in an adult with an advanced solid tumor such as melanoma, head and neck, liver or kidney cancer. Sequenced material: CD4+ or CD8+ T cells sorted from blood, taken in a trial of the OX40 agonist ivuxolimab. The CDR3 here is CASSFLGPYNEQFF. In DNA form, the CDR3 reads TGTGCCAGCAGCTTCCTGGGCCCCTACAATGAGCAGTTCTTC. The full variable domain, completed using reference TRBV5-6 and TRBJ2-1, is DAGVTQSPTHLIKTRGQQVTLRCSPKSGHDTVSWYQQALGQGPQFIFQYYEEEERQRGNFPDRFSGHQFPNYSSELNVNALLLGDSALYLCASSFLGPYNEQFFGPGTRLTVL.